The entry below gives a single T cell receptor beta chain sequence along with its context. The data were obtained in a study of blood T cell repertoires in COVID-19. The CDR3 covers 16 residues. The ends were cut back, 4 bases at V and 0 bases at J, with 13 bases in the middle. Germline CDR1 is SGHRS and CDR2 is YFSETQ. Assay used: immunoSEQ multiplex PCR; TCRdb lists only in-frame clones, some missing. The sample lists about 80,000 clones, approximately 80% occurring once. The sample was peripheral blood. This sequence joins TRBV5-1 and TRBJ2-2; D might be TRBD2 (5 bases). The receptor was derived from a man aged 80 or over with acute or convalescent COVID-19. In nucleotides, the CDR3 is TGCGCCAGCAGCGGCGGGCAGGTAGCGAACACCGGGGAGCTGTTTTTT. Translating gives CASSGGQVANTGELFF.